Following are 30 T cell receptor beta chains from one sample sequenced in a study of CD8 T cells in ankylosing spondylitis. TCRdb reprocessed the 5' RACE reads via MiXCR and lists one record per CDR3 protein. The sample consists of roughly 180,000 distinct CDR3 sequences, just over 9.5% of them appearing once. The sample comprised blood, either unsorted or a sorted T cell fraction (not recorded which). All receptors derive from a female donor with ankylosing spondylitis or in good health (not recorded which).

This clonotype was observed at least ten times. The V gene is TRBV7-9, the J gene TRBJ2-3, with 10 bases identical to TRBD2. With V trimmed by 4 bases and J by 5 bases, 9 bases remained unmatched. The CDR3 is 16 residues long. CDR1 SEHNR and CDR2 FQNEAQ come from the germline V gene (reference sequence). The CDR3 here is CASSSTSGNVVDTQYF. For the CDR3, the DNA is TGTGCCAGCAGCTCCACTAGCGGGAATGTGGTAGATACGCAGTATTTT.

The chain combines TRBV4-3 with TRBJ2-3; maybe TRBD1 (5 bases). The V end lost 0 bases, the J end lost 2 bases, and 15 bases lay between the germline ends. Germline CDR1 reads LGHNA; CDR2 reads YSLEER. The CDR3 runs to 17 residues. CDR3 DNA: TGCGCCAGCAGCCAAGATAGTATTCAGGGCTACACAGATACGCAGTATTTT. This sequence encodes CASSQDSIQGYTDTQYF.

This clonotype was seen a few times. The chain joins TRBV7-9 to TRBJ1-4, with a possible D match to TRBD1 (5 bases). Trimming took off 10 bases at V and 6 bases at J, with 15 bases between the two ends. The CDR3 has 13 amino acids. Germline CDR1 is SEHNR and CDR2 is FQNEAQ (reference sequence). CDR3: CAIQGGGYEKLFF. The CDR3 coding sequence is TGTGCCATCCAGGGTGGCGGCTATGAAAAACTGTTTTTT.

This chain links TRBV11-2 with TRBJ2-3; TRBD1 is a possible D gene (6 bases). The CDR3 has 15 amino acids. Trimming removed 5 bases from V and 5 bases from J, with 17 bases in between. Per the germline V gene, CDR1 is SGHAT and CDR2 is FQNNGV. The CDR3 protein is CASSPQGSLGDTQYF. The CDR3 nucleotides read TGTGCCAGCAGCCCACAGGGCAGCTTGGGAGATACGCAGTATTTT.

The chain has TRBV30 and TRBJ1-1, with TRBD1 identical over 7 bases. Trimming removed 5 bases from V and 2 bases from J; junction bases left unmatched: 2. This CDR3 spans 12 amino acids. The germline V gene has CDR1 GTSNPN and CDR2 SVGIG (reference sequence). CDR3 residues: CAWGQANTEAFF. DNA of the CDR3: TGTGCCTGGGGACAGGCCAACACTGAAGCTTTCTTT.

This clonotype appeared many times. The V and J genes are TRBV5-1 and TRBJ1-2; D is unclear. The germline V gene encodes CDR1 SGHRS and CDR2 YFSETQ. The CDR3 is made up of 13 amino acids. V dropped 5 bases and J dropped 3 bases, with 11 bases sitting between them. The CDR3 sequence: CASRSGDYYGYTF. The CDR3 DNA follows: TGCGCCAGCAGATCGGGAGACTACTATGGCTACACCTTC. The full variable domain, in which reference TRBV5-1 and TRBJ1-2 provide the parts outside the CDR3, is KAGVTQTPRYLIKTRGQQVTLSCSPISGHRSVSWYQQTPGQGLQFLFEYFSETQRNKGNFPGRFSGRQFSNSRSEMNVSTLELGDSALYLCASRSGDYYGYTFGSGTRLTVV.

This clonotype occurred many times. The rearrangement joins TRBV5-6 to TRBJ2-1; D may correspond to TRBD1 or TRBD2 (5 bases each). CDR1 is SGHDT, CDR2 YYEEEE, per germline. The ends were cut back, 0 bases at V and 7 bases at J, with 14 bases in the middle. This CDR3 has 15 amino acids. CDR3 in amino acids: CASSLGGSRMNEQFF. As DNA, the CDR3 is TGTGCCAGCAGCTTGGGGGGGAGTAGGATGAATGAGCAGTTCTTC.

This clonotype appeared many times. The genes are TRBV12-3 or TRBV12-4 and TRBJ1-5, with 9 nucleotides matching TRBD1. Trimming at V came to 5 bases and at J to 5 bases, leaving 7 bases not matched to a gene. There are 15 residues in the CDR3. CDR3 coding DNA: TGTGCCAGCAGTGCCGGGACAGGGACCGATCAGCCCCAGCATTTT. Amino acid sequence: CASSAGTGTDQPQHF.

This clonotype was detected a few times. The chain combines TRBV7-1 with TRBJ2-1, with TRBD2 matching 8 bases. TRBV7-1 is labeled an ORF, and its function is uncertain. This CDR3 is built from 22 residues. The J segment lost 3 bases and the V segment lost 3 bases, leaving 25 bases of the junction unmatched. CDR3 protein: CASSSATLAGLSGGGNYNEQFF. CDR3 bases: TGTGCCAGCAGCTCCGCGACGTTGGCGGGACTCTCAGGCGGGGGGAACTACAATGAGCAGTTCTTC.

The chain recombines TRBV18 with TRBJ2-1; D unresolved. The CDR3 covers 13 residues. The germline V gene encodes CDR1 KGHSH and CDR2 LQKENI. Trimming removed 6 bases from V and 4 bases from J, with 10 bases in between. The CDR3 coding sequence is TGTGCCAGCTCCGAAGGGCGTTACAATGAGCAGTTCTTC. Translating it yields CASSEGRYNEQFF.

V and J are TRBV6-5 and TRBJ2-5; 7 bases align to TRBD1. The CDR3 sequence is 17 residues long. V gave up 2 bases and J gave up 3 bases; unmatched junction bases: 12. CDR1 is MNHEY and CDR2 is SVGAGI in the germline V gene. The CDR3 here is CASSYIPPETGKETQYF. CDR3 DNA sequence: TGTGCCAGCAGTTACATCCCACCCGAGACAGGGAAAGAGACCCAGTACTTC.

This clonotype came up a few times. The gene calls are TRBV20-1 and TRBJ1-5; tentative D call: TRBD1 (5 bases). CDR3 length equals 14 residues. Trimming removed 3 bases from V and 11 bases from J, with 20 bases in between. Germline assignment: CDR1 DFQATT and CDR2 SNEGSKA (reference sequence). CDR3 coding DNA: TGCAGTGCTAGGAATCGAGGGGCCCTAGAGTCCCAGCATTTT. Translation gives CSARNRGALESQHF.

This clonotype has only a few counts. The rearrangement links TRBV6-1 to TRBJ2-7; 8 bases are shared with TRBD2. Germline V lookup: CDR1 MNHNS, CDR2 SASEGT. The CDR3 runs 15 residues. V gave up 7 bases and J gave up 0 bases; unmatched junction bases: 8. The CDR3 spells CASTPTSGPSYEQYF. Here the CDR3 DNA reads TGTGCCAGCACCCCCACTAGCGGACCCTCCTACGAGCAGTACTTC.

The CDR3 DNA reads TGTGCCAGCAGTTCTCTTCAGGGTGCGGGGGCCAACGTCCTGACTTTC. Its translation: CASSSLQGAGANVLTF. The V and J genes are TRBV6-5 and TRBJ2-6; TRBD1 might be the D (5 bases). CDR1 MNHEY and CDR2 SVGAGI come from the germline V gene. The V end was cut by 4 bases, the J end by 4 bases, with 14 bases between. This CDR3 has 16 amino acids.

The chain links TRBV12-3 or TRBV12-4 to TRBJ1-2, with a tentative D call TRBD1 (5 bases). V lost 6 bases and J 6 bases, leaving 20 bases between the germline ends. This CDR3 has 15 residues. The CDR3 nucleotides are TGTGCCAGCAGACCAGTCAGGAGGGGAGGGGATGGCTACACCTTC. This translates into CASRPVRRGGDGYTF.

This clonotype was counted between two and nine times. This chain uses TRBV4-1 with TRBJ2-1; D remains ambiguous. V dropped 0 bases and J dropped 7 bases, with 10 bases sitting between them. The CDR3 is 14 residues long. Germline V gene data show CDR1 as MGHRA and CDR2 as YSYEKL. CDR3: CASSQDQLGNEQFF. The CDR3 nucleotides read TGCGCCAGCAGCCAAGATCAGTTGGGTAATGAGCAGTTCTTC.

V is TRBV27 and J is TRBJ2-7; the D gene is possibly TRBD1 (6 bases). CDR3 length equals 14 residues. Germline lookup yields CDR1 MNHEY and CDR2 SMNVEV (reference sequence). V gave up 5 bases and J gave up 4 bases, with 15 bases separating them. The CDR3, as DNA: TGTGCCAGCAGTCTAGGGGGTCAAAGGTACGAGCAGTACTTC. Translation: CASSLGGQRYEQYF.

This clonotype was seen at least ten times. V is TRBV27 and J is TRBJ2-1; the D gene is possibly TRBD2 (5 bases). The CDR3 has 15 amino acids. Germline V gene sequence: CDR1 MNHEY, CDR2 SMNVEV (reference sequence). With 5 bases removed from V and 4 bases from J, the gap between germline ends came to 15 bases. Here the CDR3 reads CASSPPLATYNEQFF. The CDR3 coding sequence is TGTGCCAGCAGTCCCCCCTTAGCGACTTACAATGAGCAGTTCTTC.

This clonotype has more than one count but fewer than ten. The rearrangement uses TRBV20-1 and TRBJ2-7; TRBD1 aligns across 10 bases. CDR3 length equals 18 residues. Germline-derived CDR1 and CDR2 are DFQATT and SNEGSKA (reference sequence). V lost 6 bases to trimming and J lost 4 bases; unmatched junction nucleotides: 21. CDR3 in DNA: TGCAGTGCCCTAGGCGGGACAGGGGACCCCCCCTTAATATACGAGCAGTACTTC. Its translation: CSALGGTGDPPLIYEQYF.

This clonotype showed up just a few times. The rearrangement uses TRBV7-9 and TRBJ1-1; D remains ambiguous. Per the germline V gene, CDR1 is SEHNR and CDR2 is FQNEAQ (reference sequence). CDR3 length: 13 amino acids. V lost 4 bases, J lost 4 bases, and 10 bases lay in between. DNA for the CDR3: TGTGCCAGCAGCTGGACGGTGGGCACTGAAGCTTTCTTT. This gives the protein CASSWTVGTEAFF. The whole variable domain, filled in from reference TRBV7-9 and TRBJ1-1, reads DTGVSQNPRHKITKRGQNVTFRCDPISEHNRLYWYRQTLGQGPEFLTYFQNEAQLEKSRLLSDRFSAERPKGSFSTLEIQRTEQGDSAMYLCASSWTVGTEAFFGQGTRLTVV.

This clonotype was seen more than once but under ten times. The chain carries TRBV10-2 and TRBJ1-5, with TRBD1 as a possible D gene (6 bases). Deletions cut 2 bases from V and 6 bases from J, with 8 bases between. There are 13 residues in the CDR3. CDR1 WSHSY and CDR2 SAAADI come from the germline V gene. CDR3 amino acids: CASSEARGQPQHF. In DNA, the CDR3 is TGCGCCAGCAGTGAGGCCAGGGGTCAGCCCCAGCATTTT.

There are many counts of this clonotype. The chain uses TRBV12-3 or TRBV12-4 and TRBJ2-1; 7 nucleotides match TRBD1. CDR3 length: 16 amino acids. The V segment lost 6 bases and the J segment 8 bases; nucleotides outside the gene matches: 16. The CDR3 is CASRDFRDSFYHEQFF. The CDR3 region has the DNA TGTGCCAGCAGAGACTTCCGGGACAGCTTTTATCATGAGCAGTTCTTC.

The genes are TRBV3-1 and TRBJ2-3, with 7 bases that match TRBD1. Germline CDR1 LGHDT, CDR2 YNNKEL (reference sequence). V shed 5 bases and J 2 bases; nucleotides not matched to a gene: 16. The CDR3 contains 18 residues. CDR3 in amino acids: CASSDNPTTGDLTDTQYF. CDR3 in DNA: TGTGCCAGCAGCGATAACCCTACTACAGGGGATCTCACAGATACGCAGTATTTT.

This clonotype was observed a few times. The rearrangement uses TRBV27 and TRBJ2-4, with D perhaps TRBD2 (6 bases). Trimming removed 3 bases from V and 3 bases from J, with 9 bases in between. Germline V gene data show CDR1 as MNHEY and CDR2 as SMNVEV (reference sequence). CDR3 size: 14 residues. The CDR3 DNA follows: TGTGCCAGCAGTTTCGGGAGTGGCAAAAACATTCAGTACTTC. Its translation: CASSFGSGKNIQYF.

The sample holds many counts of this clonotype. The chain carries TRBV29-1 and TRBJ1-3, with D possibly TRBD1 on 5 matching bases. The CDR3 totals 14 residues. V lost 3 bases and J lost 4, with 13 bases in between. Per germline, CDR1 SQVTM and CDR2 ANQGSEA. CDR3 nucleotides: TGCAGCGTTGAGAACGGACACGCAGGAAACACCATATATTTT. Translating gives CSVENGHAGNTIYF.

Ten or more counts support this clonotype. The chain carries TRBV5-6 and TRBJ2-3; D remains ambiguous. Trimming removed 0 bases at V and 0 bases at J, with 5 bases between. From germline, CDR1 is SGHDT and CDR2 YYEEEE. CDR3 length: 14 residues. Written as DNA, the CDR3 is TGTGCCAGCAGCTTGGACATTAGCACAGATACGCAGTATTTT. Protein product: CASSLDISTDTQYF.

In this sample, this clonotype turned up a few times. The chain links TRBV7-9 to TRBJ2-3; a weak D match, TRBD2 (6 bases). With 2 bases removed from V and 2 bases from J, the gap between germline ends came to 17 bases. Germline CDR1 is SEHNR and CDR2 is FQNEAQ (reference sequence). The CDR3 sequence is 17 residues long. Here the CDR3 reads CASSLLGSRLDTDTQYF. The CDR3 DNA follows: TGTGCCAGCAGCTTACTTGGGAGCCGACTAGACACAGATACGCAGTATTTT.

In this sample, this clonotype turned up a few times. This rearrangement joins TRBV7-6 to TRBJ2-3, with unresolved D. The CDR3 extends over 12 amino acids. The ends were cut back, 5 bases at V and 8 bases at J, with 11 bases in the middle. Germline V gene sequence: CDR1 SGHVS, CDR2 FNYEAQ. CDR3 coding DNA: TGTGCCAGCAGCGCCAGCCCCGCTACGCAGTATTTT. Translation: CASSASPATQYF.

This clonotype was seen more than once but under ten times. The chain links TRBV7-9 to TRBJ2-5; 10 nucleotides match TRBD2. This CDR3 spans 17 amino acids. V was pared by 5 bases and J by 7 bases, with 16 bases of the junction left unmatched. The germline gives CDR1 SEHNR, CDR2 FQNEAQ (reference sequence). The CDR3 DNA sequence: TGTGCCAGCAGCACGGAGTTGAGCGGGAGGGCCCGGGTGACCCAGTACTTC. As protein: CASSTELSGRARVTQYF.

Here the CDR3 reads CASSSGTEDTQYF. The CDR3 DNA follows: TGTGCCAGCAGTTCCGGGACAGAGGATACGCAGTATTTT. The rearrangement joins TRBV6-5 to TRBJ2-3; the match to TRBD1 covers 7 bases. V was pared by 4 bases and J by 6 bases, with 4 bases of the junction left unmatched. The germline gives CDR1 MNHEY, CDR2 SVGAGI. This CDR3 spans 13 amino acids.